This T cell receptor (beta chain) was observed in a study of T cell responses to AZD1222 COVID-19 vaccine. Comments on this clone: Its matching antigen is unknown.

Using immunoSEQ multiplex PCR, the repertoire was profiled, and TCRdb retains in-frame clones only, with some absent. Found here are 100,000 to 150,000 clones, about 89% of them singletons; the top ten hold over 8.5%. Whole-study findings and limits: Just a handful of AZD1222 recipients tested seropositive at baseline. Spike-specific TCR breadth and depth went up after people got two AZD1222 doses. Unmutated variant regions reportedly attract nearly half of all spike-specific TCRs. Females made up more of the donors, who were largely white British, and clonal diversity may have come out too low.

The length of the CDR3 is 13 residues. Germline assignment: CDR1 SGHRS and CDR2 YFSETQ. V was clipped by 1 base and J by 3 bases, with 8 bases between them. The V and J genes are TRBV5-1 and TRBJ2-7; D remains unclear. Source: peripheral blood, taken on day 0 of MenACWY control vaccination. The sequence was collected from an adult in good health. The CDR3 is CASSLYKDYEQYF. The CDR3 coding sequence is TGCGCCAGCAGCTTGTACAAGGACTACGAGCAGTACTTC. Full variable domain (rest looked up from reference TRBV5-1 and TRBJ2-7): KAGVTQTPRYLIKTRGQQVTLSCSPISGHRSVSWYQQTPGQGLQFLFEYFSETQRNKGNFPGRFSGRQFSNSRSEMNVSTLELGDSALYLCASSLYKDYEQYFGPGTRLTVT.